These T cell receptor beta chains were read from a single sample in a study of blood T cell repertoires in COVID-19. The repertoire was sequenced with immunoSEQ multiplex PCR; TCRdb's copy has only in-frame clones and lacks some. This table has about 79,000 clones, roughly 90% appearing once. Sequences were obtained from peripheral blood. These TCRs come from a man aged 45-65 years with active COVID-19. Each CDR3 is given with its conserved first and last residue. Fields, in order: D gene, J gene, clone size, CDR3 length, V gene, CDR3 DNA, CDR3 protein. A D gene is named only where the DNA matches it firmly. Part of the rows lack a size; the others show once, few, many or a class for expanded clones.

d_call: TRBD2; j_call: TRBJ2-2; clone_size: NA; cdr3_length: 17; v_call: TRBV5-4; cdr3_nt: TGTGCCAGCAGCTTGGGAGGACTAGCGGGAGGGACCGGGGAGCTGTTTTTT; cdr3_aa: CASSLGGLAGGTGELFF
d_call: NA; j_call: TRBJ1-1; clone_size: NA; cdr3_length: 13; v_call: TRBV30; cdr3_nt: TGTGCCGGGTCCCGGGGGGCTGGCACTGAAGCTTTCTTT; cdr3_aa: CAGSRGAGTEAFF
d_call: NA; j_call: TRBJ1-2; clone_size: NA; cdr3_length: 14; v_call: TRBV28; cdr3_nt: TGTGCCAGCAGTCGACCGGACAGCCTCTGGGGCTACACCTTC; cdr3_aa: CASSRPDSLWGYTF
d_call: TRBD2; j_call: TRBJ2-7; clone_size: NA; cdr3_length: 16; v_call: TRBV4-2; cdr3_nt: TGTGCCAGCAGCCAAGATTTGAATAGCGGGGGATACGAGCAGTACTTC; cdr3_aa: CASSQDLNSGGYEQYF
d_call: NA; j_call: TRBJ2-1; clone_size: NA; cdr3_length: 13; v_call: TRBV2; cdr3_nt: TGTGCCAGCAGTGATTATGGGGGGAATGAGCAGTTCTTC; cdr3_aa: CASSDYGGNEQFF
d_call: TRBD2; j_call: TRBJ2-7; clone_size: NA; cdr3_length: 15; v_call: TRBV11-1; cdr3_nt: TGTGCCAGCAGCTTAGAAGCGGGAGACCTCAACGAGCAGTACTTC; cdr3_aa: CASSLEAGDLNEQYF
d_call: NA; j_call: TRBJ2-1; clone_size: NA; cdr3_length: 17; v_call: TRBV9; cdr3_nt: TGTGCCAGCAGCGTAGCGGGGGGCGGGGTAACCTACAATGAGCAGTTCTTC; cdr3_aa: CASSVAGGGVTYNEQFF
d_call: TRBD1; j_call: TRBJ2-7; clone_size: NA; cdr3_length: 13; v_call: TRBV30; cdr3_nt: TGTGCCTGGAGTGTACACAGGGGCTACGAGCAGTACTTC; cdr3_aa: CAWSVHRGYEQYF
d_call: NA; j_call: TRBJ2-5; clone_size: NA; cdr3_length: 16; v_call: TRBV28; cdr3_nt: TGTGCCAGCAGCCCAAGTCCGTGGCGGCCTCAAGAGACCCAGTACTTC; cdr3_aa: CASSPSPWRPQETQYF
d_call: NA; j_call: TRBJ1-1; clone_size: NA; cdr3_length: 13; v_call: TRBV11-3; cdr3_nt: TGTGCCAGCAGCAAACAGGGGAACACTGAAGCTTTCTTT; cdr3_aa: CASSKQGNTEAFF
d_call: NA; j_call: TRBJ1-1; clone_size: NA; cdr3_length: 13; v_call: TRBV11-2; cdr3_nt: TGTGCCAGCAGCGTAACCGAGGACAGTCAGGCTTTCTTT; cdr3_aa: CASSVTEDSQAFF
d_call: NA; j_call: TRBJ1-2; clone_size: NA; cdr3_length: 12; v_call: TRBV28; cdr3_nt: TGTGCCAAGGCAGGGAGGGCGGATGGCTACACCTTC; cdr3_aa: CAKAGRADGYTF
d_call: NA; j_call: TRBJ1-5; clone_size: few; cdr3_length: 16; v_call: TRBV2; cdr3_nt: TGTGCCAGCAGTTTACCCGGGACATCGACTATCAGAGCCCAGCATTTT; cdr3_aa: CASSLPGTSTIRAQHF
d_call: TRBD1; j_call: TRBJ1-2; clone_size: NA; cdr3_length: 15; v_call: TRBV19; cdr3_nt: TGTGCCAGTAGTGTACAGGGGGGCCCTAACTATGGCTACACCTTC; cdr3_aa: CASSVQGGPNYGYTF
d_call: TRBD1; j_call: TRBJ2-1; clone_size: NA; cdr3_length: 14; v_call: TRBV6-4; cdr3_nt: TGTGCCAGCAGCGGGACAGGGGGCTACAATGAGCAGTTCTTC; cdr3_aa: CASSGTGGYNEQFF
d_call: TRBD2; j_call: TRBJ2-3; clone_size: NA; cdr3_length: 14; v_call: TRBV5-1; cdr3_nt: TGCGCCAGCAGCCCTGGGACTAACACAGATACGCAGTATTTT; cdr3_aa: CASSPGTNTDTQYF
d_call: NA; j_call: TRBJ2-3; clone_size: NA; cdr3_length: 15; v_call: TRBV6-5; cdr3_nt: TGTGCCAGCACCCAGTCCCGAGGGAGCACAGATACGCAGTATTTT; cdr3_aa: CASTQSRGSTDTQYF